These 4 T cell receptor beta chains were all obtained from the same sample, sequenced in a study of PD-L1 blockade in urothelial cancer. Here immunoSEQ multiplex PCR was the method, and the copy in TCRdb shows in-frame clones only, minus some. Of roughly 49,000 clones listed, around 83% are singletons. Regarding time point: pretreatment peripheral blood. This specimen was PBMCs, taken around atezolizumab (anti-PD-L1) treatment. Receptor source: a man aged 55 to 70 with urothelial cancer.

The chain has TRBV2 and TRBJ1-5; 9 positions agree with TRBD1. J was trimmed by 4 bases and V by 7 bases; bases with no gene match: 2. In germline, CDR1 is SNHLY, CDR2 FYNNEI. This CDR3 is built from 13 residues. CDR3 DNA: TGTGCCAGCAAGGGACAGGGTAATCAGCCCCAGCATTTT. Translation: CASKGQGNQPQHF.

The chain combines TRBV11-1 with TRBJ2-2; 11 bases are shared with TRBD1. V dropped 6 bases and J dropped 6; count of bases not matched to a gene: 9. The CDR3 runs 16 residues. From germline, CDR1 is SGHAT and CDR2 FQDESV (reference sequence). For the CDR3, the DNA is TGTGCCAGCAGGACACCTGGGGGACAGGGGGCCGGGGAGCTGTTTTTT. Amino acids: CASRTPGGQGAGELFF.

This sequence joins TRBV5-1 and TRBJ1-1; D may be TRBD1 (5 bases). The germline CDR1 and CDR2 sequences are SGHRS and YFSETQ. This CDR3 contains 14 residues. The germline V and J ends were trimmed by 4 bases and 3 bases, with 13 bases remaining between them. The CDR3, as DNA: TGCGCCAGCAGCGGGGGGAGCAGCCACACTGAAGCTTTCTTT. Translated: CASSGGSSHTEAFF. Combining the CDR3 with reference TRBV5-1 and TRBJ1-1 gives the whole variable domain KAGVTQTPRYLIKTRGQQVTLSCSPISGHRSVSWYQQTPGQGLQFLFEYFSETQRNKGNFPGRFSGRQFSNSRSEMNVSTLELGDSALYLCASSGGSSHTEAFFGQGTRLTVV.

The gene calls are TRBV5-8 and TRBJ1-4, with D maybe TRBD1 (6 bases). Germline V gene lookup returns CDR1 SGHTS and CDR2 YDEGEE. V was pared by 4 bases and J by 0 bases, with 10 bases between. This CDR3 is built from 15 residues. CDR3 sequence reads: CASSLNRATNEKLFF. The CDR3 region has the DNA TGTGCCAGCAGCCTTAACAGGGCAACTAATGAAAAACTGTTTTTT.